Below are 27 T cell receptor beta chains sequenced from a single sample in a study of T cell responses to AZD1222 COVID-19 vaccine. TCRdb keeps only in-frame clones here, not all; method: immunoSEQ multiplex PCR. The repertoire holds about 200,000 clones, approximately 94% seen once, with 0.9% to 1.1% in the top ten. The specimen was peripheral blood, collected on day 0 of MenACWY control vaccination. The source is an adult in good health.

The rearrangement joins TRBV7-6 to TRBJ1-6; D gene uncertain. Germline V gene data show CDR1 as SGHVS and CDR2 as FNYEAQ. CDR3 length: 15 residues. V gave up 4 bases and J gave up 7 bases, with 14 bases separating them. CDR3 in amino acids: CASSSSINRNSPLHF. In nucleotides, the CDR3 is TGTGCCAGCAGCTCCTCGATTAACCGGAATTCACCCCTCCACTTT.

This clone was seen a handful of times. The J gene is TRBJ1-1, the V gene TRBV15, with TRBD1 as a possible D gene (5 bases). The CDR3 consists of 15 residues. Germline V gives CDR1 LNHNV, CDR2 YYDKDF (reference sequence). Trimming pared 4 bases from V and 0 bases from J, leaving 12 bases between. The CDR3 DNA sequence: TGTGCCACCAGCACTTCCGGGACGGTGAACACTGAAGCTTTCTTT. Amino acid sequence: CATSTSGTVNTEAFF.

This sequence joins TRBV3-1 (or the pseudogene TRBV3-2) and TRBJ2-3; TRBD2 aligns across 11 bases. V lost 4 bases to trimming and J lost 0 bases; unmatched junction nucleotides: 9. The germline V gene has CDR1 LGHDT and CDR2 YNNKEL (reference sequence). The CDR3 length is 18 residues. The CDR3 region has the DNA TGTGCCAGCAGCCGCTATCTTACTAGCGGGGGTAGCACAGATACGCAGTATTTT. Protein: CASSRYLTSGGSTDTQYF.

The rearrangement joins TRBV7-2 to TRBJ2-4; 7 bases line up with TRBD2. This CDR3 has 15 residues. The V gene's germline CDR1 is SGHTA and CDR2 FQGNSA. Losses at the gene ends were 5 bases for V and 8 bases for J; bases not matched to a gene: 12. CDR3 in amino acids: CASSPGLDSIDIQYF. The CDR3 DNA sequence: TGTGCCAGCAGCCCCGGACTAGACTCGATTGACATTCAGTACTTC.

This chain connects TRBV18 to TRBJ1-2; D is ambiguous. Germline V CDR1 and CDR2: KGHSH, LQKENI. Deletions cut 3 bases from V and 2 bases from J, with 13 bases between. The CDR3 runs 15 residues. The CDR3 coding sequence is TGTGCCAGCTCACCTCAAGGGATCGAGAACTATGGCTACACCTTC. The encoded protein is CASSPQGIENYGYTF.

V usage is TRBV11-2 and J usage is TRBJ1-6, with TRBD1 as a possible D gene (5 bases). The CDR3 covers 14 residues. The germline V and J ends were trimmed by 4 bases and 10 bases, with 14 bases remaining between them. Germline V gene data show CDR1 as SGHAT and CDR2 as FQNNGV. The CDR3 bases are TGTGCCAGCAGCTCCAGGGAACTTCTCTCACCCCTCCACTTT. It is translated as CASSSRELLSPLHF.

This clone was seen a few times. The rearrangement uses TRBV3-1 (or the pseudogene TRBV3-2) and TRBJ2-3; the D gene could be TRBD1 or TRBD2 (6 bases each). Germline lookup yields CDR1 LGHDT and CDR2 YNNKEL (reference sequence). Trimming pared 0 bases from V and 0 bases from J, leaving 10 bases between. The CDR3 sequence is 16 residues long. The CDR3 nucleotides read TGTGCCAGCAGCCAAGAAGGGGGGCGGAGCACAGATACGCAGTATTTT. Its translation: CASSQEGGRSTDTQYF.

To note about this clone: Other nucleotide sequences from this sample produce the same CDR3. V is TRBV30 and J is TRBJ1-5; no firm D call. Germline V CDR1 and CDR2: GTSNPN, SVGIG (reference sequence). V gave up 0 bases and J gave up 0 bases, with 3 bases separating them. The CDR3 spans 13 residues. The CDR3 DNA reads TGTGCCTGGAGTGTTAATAGCAATCAGCCCCAGCATTTT. Translated, it gives CAWSVNSNQPQHF.

The chain employs TRBV9 and TRBJ1-6, with 8 bases that match TRBD1. The length of the CDR3 is 15 residues. Germline lookup yields CDR1 SGDLS and CDR2 YYNGEE. V gave up 5 bases and J gave up 7 bases; unmatched junction bases: 8. The CDR3 loop reads CASSSRTGGNSPLHF. CDR3 bases: TGTGCCAGCAGTTCCCGTACAGGGGGGAATTCACCCCTCCACTTT.

The rearrangement uses TRBV11-3 and TRBJ2-1, with a tentative D call TRBD2 (5 bases). Germline CDR1 SGHNT, CDR2 YENEEA. The V end was cut by 1 base, the J end by 10 bases, with 5 bases between. CDR3 size: 11 residues. This CDR3 is CASSLGGEQFF. DNA for the CDR3: TGTGCCAGCAGCTTAGGAGGGGAGCAGTTCTTC.

The chain has TRBV28 and TRBJ1-1; possibly TRBD1 for D (6 bases). This CDR3 comprises 14 residues. Trimming removed 7 bases at V and 5 bases at J, with 17 bases between. Germline V CDR1 and CDR2: MDHEN, SYDVKM. In DNA form, the CDR3 reads TGTGCCAGCACGGCCCGCAGGGGATGGACTGAAGCTTTCTTT. Its translation: CASTARRGWTEAFF.

The chain couples TRBV6-5 to TRBJ1-1, with D unresolved. The CDR3 has 14 residues. Germline V gene sequence: CDR1 MNHEY, CDR2 SVGAGI. Trimming took off 6 bases at V and 3 bases at J, with 14 bases between the two ends. CDR3 in DNA: TGTGCCAGCAGCAAGCCTCTGGTGGACACTGAAGCTTTCTTT. Amino acid sequence: CASSKPLVDTEAFF.

This chain links TRBV9 with TRBJ1-2; the D is unclear. V was trimmed by 4 bases and J by 8 bases, leaving 21 bases between them. CDR1 is SGDLS and CDR2 is YYNGEE in the germline V gene. The CDR3 contains 15 residues. The CDR3 region has the DNA TGTGCCAGCAGCTCCGGAACGGGTTTGGCAACCGGCTACACCTTC. Encoded protein: CASSSGTGLATGYTF.

J is TRBJ1-1 and V is TRBV3-1 (or the pseudogene TRBV3-2); D not resolved. The CDR3 covers 16 residues. CDR1 and CDR2 from the germline V gene are LGHDT and YNNKEL (reference sequence). The ends were cut back, 4 bases at V and 0 bases at J, with 15 bases in the middle. DNA for the CDR3: TGTGCCAGCAGCCCCTTCGGTGGGCCCATGAACACTGAAGCTTTCTTT. Translated, it gives CASSPFGGPMNTEAFF.

This rearrangement joins TRBV6-6 to TRBJ1-1; D possibly corresponds to TRBD1 (5 bases). The CDR3 spans 15 residues. Germline V lookup: CDR1 MNHNY, CDR2 SVGAGI (reference sequence). Trimming stripped 6 bases from V and 1 base from J, with 15 bases between. CDR3 sequence (DNA): TGTGCCAGCAGACCTGGGGGTGGGGGGAACACTGAAGCTTTCTTT. This gives the protein CASRPGGGGNTEAFF.

The J gene is TRBJ1-5, the V gene TRBV23-1, with 8 positions matching TRBD1. TRBV23-1 is classed as an ORF, of uncertain function. The CDR3 sequence is 18 residues long. J lost 5 bases, V lost 4 bases, and 16 bases had no gene match. CDR3 coding DNA: TGCGCCAGCAGTCTTGCGCTGATGGACAGGGCGTCGGATCAGCCCCAGCATTTT. Protein product: CASSLALMDRASDQPQHF.

This chain joins TRBV30 and TRBJ1-2; D ambiguous. In germline, CDR1 is GTSNPN, CDR2 SVGIG (reference sequence). This CDR3 comprises 13 residues. Deletions cut 3 bases from V and 7 bases from J, with 15 bases between. The CDR3 bases are TGTGCCTGGAGAGACCCCCACAGAAGTGGCTACACCTTC. It yields the protein CAWRDPHRSGYTF. Full variable domain (rest looked up from reference TRBV30 and TRBJ1-2): SQTIHQWPATLVQPVGSPLSLECTVEGTSNPNLYWYRQAAGRGLQLLFYSVGIGQISSEVPQNLSASRPQDRQFILSSKKLLLSDSGFYLCAWRDPHRSGYTFGSGTRLTVV.

The V call is TRBV6-6, the J call TRBJ1-2; 9 bases are shared with TRBD1. The ends lost 5 bases at V and 8 bases at J; junction bases unmatched: 12. The CDR3 consists of 15 residues. Germline values: CDR1 MNHNY, CDR2 SVGAGI (reference sequence). The DNA for the CDR3 is TGTGCCAGCAGTACCACAGGGGGCGCGCAGTACGGCTACACCTTC. Protein product: CASSTTGGAQYGYTF.

The J gene is TRBJ1-4, the V gene TRBV5-1; the D gene is possibly TRBD1 (6 bases). V lost 0 bases and J 6 bases, leaving 12 bases between the germline ends. The CDR3 sequence is 15 residues long. Germline CDR1 reads SGHRS; CDR2 reads YFSETQ. CDR3 DNA: TGCGCCAGCAGCTTGGGGCAGGGGTTGTATGAAAAACTGTTTTTT. Its translation is CASSLGQGLYEKLFF.

V and J are TRBV5-1 and TRBJ1-1, with D possibly being TRBD1 (6 bases). The germline V and J ends were trimmed by 8 bases and 3 bases, with 14 bases remaining between them. The germline gives CDR1 SGHRS, CDR2 YFSETQ. The CDR3 totals 13 residues. The CDR3 here is CASRGGADTEAFF. In nucleotides, the CDR3 is TGCGCCAGTAGAGGGGGGGCCGACACTGAAGCTTTCTTT.

This clone was detected only a few times. The gene calls are TRBV11-2 and TRBJ1-5; no clear D. The CDR3 has 14 residues. Germline CDR1 and CDR2: SGHAT and FQNNGV. Trimming stripped 5 bases from V and 0 bases from J, with 8 bases between. The CDR3 here is CASSPGYSNQPQHF. DNA for the CDR3: TGTGCCAGCAGCCCCGGGTATAGCAATCAGCCCCAGCATTTT. The whole variable domain, remainder taken from reference TRBV11-2 and TRBJ1-5, is EAGVAQSPRYKIIEKRQSVAFWCNPISGHATLYWYQQILGQGPKLLIQFQNNGVVDDSQLPKDRFSAERLKGVDSTLKIQPAKLEDSAVYLCASSPGYSNQPQHFGDGTRLSIL.

The CDR3 reads CASSLLQAVTGELFF. In DNA, the CDR3 is TGTGCCAGCAGTTTGTTACAGGCAGTTACCGGGGAGCTGTTTTTT. The chain combines TRBV27 with TRBJ2-2; a weak D match, TRBD1 (5 bases). Germline V gene lookup returns CDR1 MNHEY and CDR2 SMNVEV (reference sequence). The CDR3 has 15 residues. With 3 bases removed from V and 5 bases from J, the gap between germline ends came to 13 bases.

The DNA of the CDR3 is TGTGCCTGGAGTGTGGGGATTGCTAGCACAGATACGCAGTATTTT. The encoded protein is CAWSVGIASTDTQYF. The chain is built from TRBV30 and TRBJ2-3; D is uncertain. V lost 0 bases and J lost 0, with 10 bases in between. This CDR3 region has 15 residues. Germline CDR1 GTSNPN, CDR2 SVGIG (reference sequence).

The V call is TRBV4-2, the J call TRBJ1-3; D remains ambiguous. V was shortened by 1 base and J by 3 bases, with 10 bases between the two germline ends. Looked up from germline, CDR1 is LGHNA and CDR2 is YNFKEQ. This CDR3 has 15 amino acids. CDR3 coding DNA: TGTGCCAGCAGCCAAGTGCTGGTTGGTGGAAACACCATATATTTT. This codes for CASSQVLVGGNTIYF.

The chain carries TRBV4-1 and TRBJ2-3; no firm D call. This CDR3 has 16 residues. In germline, CDR1 is MGHRA, CDR2 YSYEKL. V dropped 2 bases and J dropped 7 bases, with 19 bases sitting between them. CDR3 DNA: TGCGCCAGCAGCCAACCATTTAGGTCCCAGCCCAATACGCAGTATTTT. As protein: CASSQPFRSQPNTQYF.

The rearrangement links TRBV6-1 to TRBJ1-6, with 10 bases that match TRBD1. Germline lookup yields CDR1 MNHNS and CDR2 SASEGT. V was clipped by 3 bases and J by 9 bases; unmatched bases: 2. This CDR3 spans 14 amino acids. The CDR3: CASSETGGVSPLHF. Written as DNA, the CDR3 is TGTGCCAGCAGTGAGACAGGGGGCGTTTCACCCCTCCACTTT.

The chain recombines TRBV2 with TRBJ1-5; D unclear. Germline CDR1 and CDR2: SNHLY and FYNNEI. V lost 4 bases to trimming and J lost 7 bases, with 17 bases between them. CDR3 length equals 15 residues. The CDR3 sequence: CASSGARNVDQPQHF. The CDR3, as DNA: TGTGCCAGCAGTGGGGCCAGGAACGTCGACCAGCCCCAGCATTTT.